Included here is one TCR beta chain sequence, with context. Its antigen remains unknown. Losses at the gene ends were 6 bases for V and 8 bases for J; bases not matched to a gene: 10. CDR3 length equals 13 residues. Germline values: CDR1 SQVTM, CDR2 ANQGSEA. Primers for the PCR totalled 60 Vbeta and 13 Jbeta. Profiling relied on immunoSEQ multiplex PCR, and the TCRdb table lists in-frame clones only, not all of them. The data contain under 250,000 clones, 82% of them singletons. These data come from a study of cytomegalovirus exposure and HLA in healthy donors. Study-wide results and caveats: It emerged from a later analysis that several of the most significant clusters appeared to be linked to common viral pathogens. In an earlier analysis, about 90% or about 30%: the productive usage of most TCR beta V segments.

The sample consisted of PBMCs. This chain joins TRBV29-1 and TRBJ1-2, with 9 nucleotides matching TRBD1. The sequence came from a man aged 40-55 years in good health and CMV-seropositive. The CDR3 region is CSVPPTGGLGYTF. CDR3 coding DNA: TGCAGCGTGCCCCCCACAGGGGGCTTGGGCTACACCTTC.